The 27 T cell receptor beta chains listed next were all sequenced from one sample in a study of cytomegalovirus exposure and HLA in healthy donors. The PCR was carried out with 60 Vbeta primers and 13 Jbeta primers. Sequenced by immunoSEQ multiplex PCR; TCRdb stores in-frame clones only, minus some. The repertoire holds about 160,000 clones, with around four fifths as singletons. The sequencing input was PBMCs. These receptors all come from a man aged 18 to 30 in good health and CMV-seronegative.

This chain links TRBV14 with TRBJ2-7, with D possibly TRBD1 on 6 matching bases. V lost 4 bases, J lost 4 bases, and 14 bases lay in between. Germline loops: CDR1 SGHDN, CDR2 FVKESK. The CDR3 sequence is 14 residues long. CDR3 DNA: TGTGCCAGCAGCCCCGATGACAGGAGGTACGAGCAGTACTTC. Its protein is CASSPDDRRYEQYF.

CDR3 bases: TGTGCCAGCAGCTTAGCTATTAACACTGAAGCTTTCTTT. This translates into CASSLAINTEAFF. The chain carries TRBV7-8 and TRBJ1-1; D unresolved. The V end was cut by 0 bases, the J end by 2 bases, with 4 bases between. CDR3 length: 13 residues. Germline CDR1 and CDR2: SGHVS and FQNEAQ.

CDR3 in amino acids: CASSLQGALSENTF. The CDR3 nucleotides read TGTGCCAGCAGTTTACAGGGGGCGCTTTCTGAAAACACCTTC. The rearrangement uses TRBV6-6 and TRBJ1-2, with 9 bases that match TRBD1. The CDR3 consists of 14 residues. The trim removed 4 bases at V and 12 bases at J, leaving 12 bases unmatched. Germline values: CDR1 MNHNY, CDR2 SVGAGI (reference sequence).

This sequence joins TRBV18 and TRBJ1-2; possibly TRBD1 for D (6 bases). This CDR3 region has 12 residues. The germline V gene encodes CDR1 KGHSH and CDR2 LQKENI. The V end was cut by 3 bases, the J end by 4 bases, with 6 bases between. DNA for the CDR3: TGTGCCAGCTCACCGGACAGCTATGGCTACACCTTC. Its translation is CASSPDSYGYTF.

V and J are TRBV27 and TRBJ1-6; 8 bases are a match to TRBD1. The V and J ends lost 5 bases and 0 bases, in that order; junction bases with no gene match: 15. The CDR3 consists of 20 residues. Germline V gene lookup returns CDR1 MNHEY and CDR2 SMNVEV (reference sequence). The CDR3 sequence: CASSPRTGKLQSSYNSPLHF. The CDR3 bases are TGTGCCAGCAGTCCCCGGACAGGGAAATTGCAAAGCTCCTATAATTCACCCCTCCACTTT.

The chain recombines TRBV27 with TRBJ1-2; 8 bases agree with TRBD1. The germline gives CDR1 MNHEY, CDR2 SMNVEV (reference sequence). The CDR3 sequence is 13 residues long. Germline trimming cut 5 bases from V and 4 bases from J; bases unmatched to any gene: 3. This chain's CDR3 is CASSHGQGYGYTF. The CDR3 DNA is TGTGCCAGCAGTCATGGACAGGGCTATGGCTACACCTTC.

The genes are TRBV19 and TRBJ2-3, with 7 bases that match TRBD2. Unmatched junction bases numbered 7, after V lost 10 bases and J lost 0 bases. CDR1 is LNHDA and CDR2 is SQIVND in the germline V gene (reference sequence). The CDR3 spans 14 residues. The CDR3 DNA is TGTGCCACTGTTCCGGGACTAAGCACAGATACGCAGTATTTT. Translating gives CATVPGLSTDTQYF.

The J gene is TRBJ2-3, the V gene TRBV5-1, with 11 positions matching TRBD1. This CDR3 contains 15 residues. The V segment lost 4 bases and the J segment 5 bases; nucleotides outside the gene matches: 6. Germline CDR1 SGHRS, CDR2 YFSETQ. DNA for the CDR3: TGCGCCAGCAGCACCGGGACAGGGGGGAGAGATACGCAGTATTTT. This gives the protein CASSTGTGGRDTQYF.

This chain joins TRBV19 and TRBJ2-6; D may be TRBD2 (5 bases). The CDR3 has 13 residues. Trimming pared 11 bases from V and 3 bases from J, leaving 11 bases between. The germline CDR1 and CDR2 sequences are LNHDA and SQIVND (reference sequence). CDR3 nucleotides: TGTGCCTCGGGAAGAGGTGGGGCCAACGTCCTGACTTTC. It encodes CASGRGGANVLTF.

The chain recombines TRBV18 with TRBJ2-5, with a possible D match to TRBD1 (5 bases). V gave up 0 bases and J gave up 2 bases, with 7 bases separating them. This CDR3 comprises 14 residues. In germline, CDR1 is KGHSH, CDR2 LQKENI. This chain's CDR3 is CASSPPDRQETQYF. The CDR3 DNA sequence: TGTGCCAGCTCACCACCTGACAGACAAGAGACCCAGTACTTC.

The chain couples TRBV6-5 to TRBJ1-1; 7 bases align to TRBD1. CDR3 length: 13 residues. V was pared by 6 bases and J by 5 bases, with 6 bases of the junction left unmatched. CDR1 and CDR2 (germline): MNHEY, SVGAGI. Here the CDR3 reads CASRFTGATEAFF. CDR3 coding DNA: TGTGCCAGCAGGTTTACAGGGGCAACTGAAGCTTTCTTT.

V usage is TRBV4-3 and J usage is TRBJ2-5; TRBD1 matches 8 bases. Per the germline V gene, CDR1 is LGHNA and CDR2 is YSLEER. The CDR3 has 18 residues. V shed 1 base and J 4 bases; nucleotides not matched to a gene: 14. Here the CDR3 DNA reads TGCGCCAGCAGCCAAGTTCCCAGAACAGGGGGTCGAGGAGAGACCCAGTACTTC. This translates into CASSQVPRTGGRGETQYF.

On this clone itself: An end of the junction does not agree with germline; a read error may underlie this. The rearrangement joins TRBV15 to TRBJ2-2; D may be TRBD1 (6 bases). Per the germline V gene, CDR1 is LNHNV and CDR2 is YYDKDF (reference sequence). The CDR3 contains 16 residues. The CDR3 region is CATSRDAQGNAGELFF. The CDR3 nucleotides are TGTGCCACCAGCAGAGACGCGCAGGGGAACGCCGGGGAGCTGTTTTTT.

The CDR3 loop reads CASNRLAGSNEQFF. CDR3 nucleotides: TGTGCCAGCAACAGACTAGCGGGGTCCAATGAGCAGTTCTTC. This chain connects TRBV9 to TRBJ2-1; 11 nucleotides agree with TRBD2. Germline V gives CDR1 SGDLS, CDR2 YYNGEE. The CDR3 consists of 14 residues. V gave up 6 bases and J gave up 6 bases; unmatched junction bases: 5. The full variable domain, its missing parts supplied by reference TRBV9 and TRBJ2-1, is DSGVTQTPKHLITATGQRVTLRCSPRSGDLSVYWYQQSLDQGLQFLIQYYNGEERAKGNILERFSAQQFPDLHSELNLSSLELGDSALYFCASNRLAGSNEQFFGPGTRLTVL.

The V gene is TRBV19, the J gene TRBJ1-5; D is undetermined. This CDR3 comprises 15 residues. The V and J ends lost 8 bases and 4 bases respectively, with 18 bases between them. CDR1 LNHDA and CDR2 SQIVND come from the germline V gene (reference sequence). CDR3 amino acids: CASSVNQNYNQPQHF. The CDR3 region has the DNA TGTGCCAGTTCCGTTAACCAAAACTATAATCAGCCCCAGCATTTT.

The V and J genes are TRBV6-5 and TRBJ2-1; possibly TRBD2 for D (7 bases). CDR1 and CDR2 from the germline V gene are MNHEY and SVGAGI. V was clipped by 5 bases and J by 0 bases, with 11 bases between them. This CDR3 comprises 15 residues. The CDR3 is CASSRGGSSYNEQFF. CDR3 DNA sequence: TGTGCCAGCAGTAGGGGGGGAAGCTCCTACAATGAGCAGTTCTTC.

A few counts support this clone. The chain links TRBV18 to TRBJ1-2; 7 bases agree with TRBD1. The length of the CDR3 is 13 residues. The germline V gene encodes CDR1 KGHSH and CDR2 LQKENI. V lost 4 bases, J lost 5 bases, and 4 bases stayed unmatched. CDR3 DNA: TGTGCCAGCTCACGAGGACAGGATTATGGCTACACCTTC. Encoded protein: CASSRGQDYGYTF.

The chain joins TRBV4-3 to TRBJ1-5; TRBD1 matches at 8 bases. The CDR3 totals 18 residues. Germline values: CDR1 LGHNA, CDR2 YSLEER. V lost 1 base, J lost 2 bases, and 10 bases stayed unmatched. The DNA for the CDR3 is TGCGCCAGCAGCCAAGCCCTAGGCAGGGGGCTTGGCAATCAGCCCCAGCATTTT. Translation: CASSQALGRGLGNQPQHF.

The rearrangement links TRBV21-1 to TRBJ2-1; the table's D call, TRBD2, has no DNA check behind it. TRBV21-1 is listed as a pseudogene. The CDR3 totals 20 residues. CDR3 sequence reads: CASSKAPSPPSGGSYNEQFF. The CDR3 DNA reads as TGTGCCAGCAGCAAAGCTCCCTCCCCCCCAAGCGGGGGGTCTTACAATGAGCAGTTCTTC.

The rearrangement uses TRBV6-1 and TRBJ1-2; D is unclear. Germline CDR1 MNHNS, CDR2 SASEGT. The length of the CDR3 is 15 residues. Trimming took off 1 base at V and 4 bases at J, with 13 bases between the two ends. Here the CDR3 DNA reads TGTGCCAGCAGTGAAGAACCGGCGGGTGGCTATGGCTACACCTTC. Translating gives CASSEEPAGGYGYTF.

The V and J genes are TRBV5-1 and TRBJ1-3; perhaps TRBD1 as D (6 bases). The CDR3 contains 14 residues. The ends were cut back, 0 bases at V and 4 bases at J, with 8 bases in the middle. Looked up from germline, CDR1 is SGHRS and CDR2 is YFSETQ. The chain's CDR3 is CASSLDRDGNTIYF. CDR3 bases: TGCGCCAGCAGCTTGGACAGGGACGGAAACACCATATATTTT.

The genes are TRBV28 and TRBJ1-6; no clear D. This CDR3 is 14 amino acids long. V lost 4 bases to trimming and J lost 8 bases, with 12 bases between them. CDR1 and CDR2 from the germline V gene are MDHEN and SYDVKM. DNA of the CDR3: TGTGCCAGCAGTTCCCGGTATTTGGATTCACCCCTCCACTTT. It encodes CASSSRYLDSPLHF. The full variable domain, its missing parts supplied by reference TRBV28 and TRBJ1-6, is DVKVTQSSRYLVKRTGEKVFLECVQDMDHENMFWYRQDPGLGLRLIYFSYDVKMKEKGDIPEGYSVSREKKERFSLILESASTNQTSMYLCASSSRYLDSPLHFGNGTRLTVT.

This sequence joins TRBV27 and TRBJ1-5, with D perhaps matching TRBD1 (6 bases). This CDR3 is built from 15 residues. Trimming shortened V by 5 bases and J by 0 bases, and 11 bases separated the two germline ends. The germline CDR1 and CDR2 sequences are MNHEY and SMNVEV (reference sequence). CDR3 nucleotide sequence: TGTGCCAGCAGTCCCCGCAGGGGTAGCAATCAGCCCCAGCATTTT. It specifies CASSPRRGSNQPQHF.

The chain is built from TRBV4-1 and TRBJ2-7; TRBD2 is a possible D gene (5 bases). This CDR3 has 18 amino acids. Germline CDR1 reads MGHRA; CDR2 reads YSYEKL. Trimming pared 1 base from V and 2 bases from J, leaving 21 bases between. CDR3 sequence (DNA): TGCGCCAGCAGCCAAGCCCTACGCGACACCGGGGAGACCTACGAGCAGTACTTC. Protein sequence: CASSQALRDTGETYEQYF.

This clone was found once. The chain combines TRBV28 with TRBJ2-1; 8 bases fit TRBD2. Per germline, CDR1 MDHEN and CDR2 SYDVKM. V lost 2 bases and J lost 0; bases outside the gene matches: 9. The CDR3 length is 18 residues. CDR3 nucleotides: TGTGCCAGCAGTTTAAGGAGCGGGAGAGACCTCTCCTACAATGAGCAGTTCTTC. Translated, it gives CASSLRSGRDLSYNEQFF.

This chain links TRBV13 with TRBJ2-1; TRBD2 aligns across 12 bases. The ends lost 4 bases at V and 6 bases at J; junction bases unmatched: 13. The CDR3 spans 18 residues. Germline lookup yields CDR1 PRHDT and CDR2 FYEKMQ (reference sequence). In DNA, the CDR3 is TGTGCCAGCAGCTCTCCGGGACTAGCGGGCCACTGGGCCAATGAGCAGTTCTTC. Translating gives CASSSPGLAGHWANEQFF. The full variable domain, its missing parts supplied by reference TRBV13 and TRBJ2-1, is AAGVIQSPRHLIKEKRETATLKCYPIPRHDTVYWYQQGPGQDPQFLISFYEKMQSDKGSIPDRFSAQQFSDYHSELNMSSLELGDSALYFCASSSPGLAGHWANEQFFGPGTRLTVL.

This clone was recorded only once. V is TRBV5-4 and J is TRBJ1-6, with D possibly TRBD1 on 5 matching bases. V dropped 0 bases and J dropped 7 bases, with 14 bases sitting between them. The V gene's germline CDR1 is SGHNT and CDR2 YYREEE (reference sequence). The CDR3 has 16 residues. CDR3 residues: CASSLDNGGINSPLHF. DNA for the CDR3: TGTGCCAGCAGCTTGGATAACGGGGGGATCAATTCACCCCTCCACTTT. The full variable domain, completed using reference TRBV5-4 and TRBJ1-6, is ETGVTQSPTHLIKTRGQQVTLRCSSQSGHNTVSWYQQALGQGPQFIFQYYREEENGRGNFPPRFSGLQFPNYSSELNVNALELDDSALYLCASSLDNGGINSPLHFGNGTRLTVT.